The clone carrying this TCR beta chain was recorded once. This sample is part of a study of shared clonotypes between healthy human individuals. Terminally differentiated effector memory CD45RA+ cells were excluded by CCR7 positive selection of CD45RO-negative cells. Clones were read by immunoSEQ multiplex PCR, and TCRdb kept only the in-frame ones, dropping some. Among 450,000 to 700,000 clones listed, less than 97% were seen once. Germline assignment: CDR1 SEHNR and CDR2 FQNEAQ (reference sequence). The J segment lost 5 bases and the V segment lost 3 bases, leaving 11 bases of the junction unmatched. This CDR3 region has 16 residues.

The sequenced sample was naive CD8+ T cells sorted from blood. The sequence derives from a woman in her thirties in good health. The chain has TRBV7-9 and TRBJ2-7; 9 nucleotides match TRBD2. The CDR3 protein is CASSFPASGETDEQYF. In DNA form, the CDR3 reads TGTGCCAGCAGCTTTCCGGCTAGCGGGGAAACCGACGAGCAGTACTTC.